Listed below are T cell receptor beta chains from one sample, sequenced in a study of blood T cells in healthy people across ages. TCRdb re-called the 5' RACE reads with MiXCR, one entry per CDR3 protein. This sample carries approximately 1.5 million distinct CDR3 sequences, 30% to 35% of them seen once, and the ten largest clones take around 10%. The sequenced sample was blood. These receptor sequences come from a woman aged 25 to 39 in good health. Each CDR3 is given with its conserved first and last residue. D genes are given only for firm matches. Clone sizes are given selectively: once, few, many, or a class where the clone is expanded.

J	size	D	V	DNA	CDR3
TRBJ2-7	.	.	TRBV25-1	TGTGCCAGCAGTGCCAGGACGTGGACCTACGAGCAGTACTTC	CASSARTWTYEQYF
TRBJ1-5	.	.	TRBV2	TGTGCCAGCAGTGTTGTGATTAGCAATCAGCCCCAGCATTTT	CASSVVISNQPQHF
TRBJ2-3	.	.	TRBV4-1	TGCGCCAGCAGCCCCCGCCGGGCAGGGAGTAAGGCAGATACGCAGTATTTT	CASSPRRAGSKADTQYF
TRBJ2-7	few	.	TRBV6-1	TGTGCCAGCAGAGATTTGGACAGCTTACCATCCTACGAGCAGTACTTC	CASRDLDSLPSYEQYF
TRBJ1-4	few	TRBD1	TRBV14	TGTGCCAGCAGCCCCCGGACAGGGGTCGAAAAACTGTTTTTT	CASSPRTGVEKLFF
TRBJ2-7	.	.	TRBV5-1	TGCGCCAGCAGCTTGGACAGACCCAACGAGCAGTACTTC	CASSLDRPNEQYF
TRBJ2-2	.	TRBD1	TRBV25-1	TGTGCCAGCGGCCCCGGGACAGGGAACACCGGGGAGCTGTTTTTT	CASGPGTGNTGELFF
TRBJ2-5	.	.	TRBV29-1	TGCAGCGCCTCGGGGATACAAGAGACCCAGTACTTC	CSASGIQETQYF
TRBJ2-7	few	.	TRBV27	TGTGCCAGCAGTCCCCTCTTAATGAAGGGCGAGCAGTACTTC	CASSPLLMKGEQYF
TRBJ2-3	.	TRBD1	TRBV5-1	TGCGCCAGCAGCTTCGGGACAGAACGGAAAAGACACACAGATGCGCAGTATTTT	CASSFGTERKRHTDAQYF
TRBJ1-4	.	.	TRBV30	TGTGCCTGTAGACAGGCTAATGAAAACCTGTTTTTT	CACRQANENLFF
TRBJ2-1	.	TRBD2	TRBV20-1	TGCAGTGCTACCAACTCTAGGACTAGCGGGGGCGATGAGCAGTTCTTC	CSATNSRTSGGDEQFF
TRBJ2-7	.	.	TRBV14	TGTGCCAGCAGCCAAGATGGGCGCCTGACGGGTTACGAGCAGTACTTC	CASSQDGRLTGYEQYF
TRBJ2-1	.	.	TRBV2	TGTGCCAGCAGTGAAGGACCCGAATCCTACAATGAGCAGTTCTTC	CASSEGPESYNEQFF
TRBJ1-1	few	.	TRBV5-1	TGCGCCAGCAGCTTGGCGTATAGGGGCAGGGTGAGCACTGAAGCTTTCTTT	CASSLAYRGRVSTEAFF
TRBJ2-2	.	.	TRBV30	TGTGCCGGGAGTTCGGGTAGTGGGGAACTGTTTTTT	CAGSSGSGELFF
TRBJ2-3	few	TRBD1	TRBV29-1	TGCAGCGGAAGTGCACAGGGGTGGACAGATACGCAGTATTTT	CSGSAQGWTDTQYF
TRBJ2-1	.	.	TRBV18	TGTGCCAGCTCACCTCTAGCTAGTGAGCAGTTCTTC	CASSPLASEQFF
TRBJ1-5	.	.	TRBV5-4	TGTGCCAGCAGCTTGGGTGCGGGGCAGGACCAGCCCCAGCATTTT	CASSLGAGQDQPQHF
TRBJ1-3	.	TRBD1	TRBV4-1	TGCGCCAGCAGCCTTAACAGGGGGCTAAGCTCTGGAAACACCATATATTTT	CASSLNRGLSSGNTIYF
TRBJ2-7	.	.	TRBV12-2	TGTGCAAGTCGCTTAGCTAGTGGGGAACGGCGGTATAACGAGCAGTACTTC	CASRLASGERRYNEQYF
TRBJ2-1	.	TRBD2	TRBV7-8	TGTGCCGGCAGCTTTCCTCTAGCGGGGGGGAATCGTGACGAGCAGTTCTTC	CAGSFPLAGGNRDEQFF
TRBJ2-3	.	.	TRBV27	TGTGCCAGCAGTTTATCGGTCGCGGACGACACAGATACGCAGTATTTT	CASSLSVADDTDTQYF
TRBJ2-1	many	.	TRBV29-1	TGCAGCGCTACACAGGGACTCTCCTACAATGAGCAGTTCTTC	CSATQGLSYNEQFF
TRBJ2-1	.	.	TRBV27	TGTGCCAGCAGGGGCAGGAGCCCCGGGCAGTTCTTC	CASRGRSPGQFF
TRBJ1-1	few	.	TRBV20-1	TGCAGTGCTAGTTCCGCTGAAGCTTTCTTT	CSASSAEAFF
TRBJ2-2	.	TRBD2	TRBV5-5	TGTGCCAGCAGCTTACCGGGACTAGCGGTTACCGGGGAGCTGTTTTTT	CASSLPGLAVTGELFF
TRBJ2-2	.	TRBD2	TRBV28	TGTGCCAGCAGTACCAAACTAGCGTTGAACACCGGGGAGCTGTTTTTT	CASSTKLALNTGELFF
TRBJ2-7	.	.	TRBV29-1	TGCAGCGCACGCAACGACCCACAGGGCCGCCTACGGGACGAGCAGTACTTC	CSARNDPQGRLRDEQYF
TRBJ2-3	many	.	TRBV29-1	TGCAGCGTTGAAGTAGATACGCAGTATTTT	CSVEVDTQYF
TRBJ1-3	few	.	TRBV3-1	TGTGCCAGCAGCCAAGGAAACTCTGGAAACACCATATATTTT	CASSQGNSGNTIYF
TRBJ2-7	many	TRBD1	TRBV5-1	TGCGCCAGCAGCACCGGACAGGCTACCTACGAGCAGTACTTC	CASSTGQATYEQYF
TRBJ2-2	.	.	TRBV6-6	TGTGCCAGCAGCTCCTTCCAGGGCGGGGAGCTGTTTTTT	CASSSFQGGELFF
TRBJ1-1	.	.	TRBV20-1	TGCAGTGCTAGGATTTACAGCGCGAACACTGAAGCTTTCTTT	CSARIYSANTEAFF
TRBJ2-7	few	.	TRBV6-4	TGTGCCAGTACCCCAGCGGCCCTAAACTACGAGCAGTACTTC	CASTPAALNYEQYF
TRBJ2-3	few	TRBD2	TRBV5-1	TGCGCTACTACTGGGGGGGAGCGCACAGATACGCAGTATTTT	CATTGGERTDTQYF
TRBJ1-2	.	TRBD1	TRBV27	TGTGCCAGCAGCCGCGACAGGGCGGGGGACTATGGCTACACCTTC	CASSRDRAGDYGYTF
TRBJ2-3	.	TRBD2	TRBV10-3	TGTGCCATCAGTGAGTCCCGGGGACTAGCGGGGTCAGATACGCAGTATTTT	CAISESRGLAGSDTQYF
TRBJ2-3	.	TRBD1	TRBV7-3	TGTGCCAGCAGCTCCAAGACCGGGACAGGGGTCCACTATAGCACAGATACGCAGTATTTT	CASSSKTGTGVHYSTDTQYF
TRBJ2-1	few	TRBD2	TRBV7-3	TGTGCCAGCAGCTTCTCCGTGACTAGCGGGAGAGATGAGCAGTTCTTC	CASSFSVTSGRDEQFF
TRBJ2-7	once	.	TRBV28	TGTGCCAGCAGTTTATCTTGGACTACCTCCTACGAGCAGTACTTC	CASSLSWTTSYEQYF
TRBJ2-1	.	.	TRBV10-3	TGTGCCATCAGTGCCCGGGGAGGAGATGAGCGGTTCTTC	CAISARGGDERFF
TRBJ2-7	.	TRBD1	TRBV20-1	TGCAGTGCTAGGGTCCAGGGGGTTTACGAGCAGTACTTC	CSARVQGVYEQYF
TRBJ2-1	.	.	TRBV5-1	TGCGCCAGCAGCGGCTCTGCGCTTGGACTCGAGCAGTTCTTC	CASSGSALGLEQFF
TRBJ2-5	few	TRBD2	TRBV7-3	TGTGCCAGCAGTTTAAGCGGGGGGGCTTGGCAAGAGACCCAGTACTTC	CASSLSGGAWQETQYF
TRBJ1-2	.	TRBD1	TRBV5-1	TGCGCCAGCAGCTTGGATTACAGGGGGCCAATTGGCTACACCTTC	CASSLDYRGPIGYTF
TRBJ2-5	few	.	TRBV30	TGTGCCTGGAGTGTACCTAGGGGCTCACGCTCCCTGGAGACCCAGTACTTC	CAWSVPRGSRSLETQYF
TRBJ2-7	few	.	TRBV4-2	TGTGCCAGCAGCCAACCCGGGATTACCTCCTACGAGCAGTACTTC	CASSQPGITSYEQYF
TRBJ1-4	few	TRBD1	TRBV20-1	TGCAGTGCTAGGGGAGGGACAGACAACATGGGGAAACTGTTTTTT	CSARGGTDNMGKLFF